The 20 T cell receptor beta chains in this list originate from one sample, sequenced in a study of T cells in Graves' hyperthyroidism and ophthalmopathy. The TCR beta CDR3 regions underwent amplification using RNA transcripts as the source. Carried out on the TCR CDR3, a first-round RT-PCR used the HTBI primer set. TCRdb processed the multiplex PCR reads anew with MiXCR; each CDR3 protein has one entry. The sample includes hundreds of thousands of distinct CDR3 sequences, roughly 19% seen only once; the top ten take less than 45%. Source material: blood. All receptors come from a man between 45 and 60 years old with Graves' ophthalmopathy.

This clonotype was counted a few times. The chain has TRBV27 and TRBJ2-6, with 8 bases matching TRBD1. The J segment lost 3 bases and the V segment lost 5 bases, leaving 12 bases of the junction unmatched. The germline CDR1 and CDR2 sequences are MNHEY and SMNVEV (reference sequence). The CDR3 contains 18 residues. CDR3 DNA sequence: TGTGCCAGCAGTCCACCGGACAGGGTTCTGGGTGGGGCCAACGTCCTGACTTTC. Protein: CASSPPDRVLGGANVLTF.

This clonotype has a count of ten or more. This rearrangement joins TRBV18 to TRBJ2-7, with D uncertain. From germline, CDR1 is KGHSH and CDR2 LQKENI. This CDR3 spans 15 amino acids. Trimming shortened V by 3 bases and J by 3 bases, and 15 bases separated the two germline ends. The CDR3 nucleotides are TGTGCCAGCTCACCGAAGGTGACCCTACTCTACGAGCAGTACTTC. It specifies CASSPKVTLLYEQYF.

This clonotype was seen repeatedly, ten times or more. V is TRBV20-1 and J is TRBJ2-7, with 7 bases matching TRBD1. V shed 3 bases, J shed 2 bases, and the junction held 4 bases outside the gene matches. CDR1 and CDR2 from the germline V gene are DFQATT and SNEGSKA (reference sequence). The CDR3 spans 13 residues. In nucleotides, the CDR3 is TGCAGTGCTAGTTCAGGGGGTACCTACGAGCAGTACTTC. It encodes CSASSGGTYEQYF.

The chain carries TRBV6-1 and TRBJ2-7; TRBD2 might be the D (5 bases). The V and J ends lost 6 bases and 2 bases respectively, with 11 bases between them. The CDR3 has 13 residues. Germline values: CDR1 MNHNS, CDR2 SASEGT. The CDR3 region is CASRRAEPYEQYF. CDR3 bases: TGTGCCAGCAGGAGGGCGGAGCCCTACGAGCAGTACTTC.

This clonotype was observed many times. The genes are TRBV5-1 and TRBJ1-1; no clear D gene. The CDR3 runs to 13 residues. The germline V gene encodes CDR1 SGHRS and CDR2 YFSETQ. V was clipped by 7 bases and J by 3 bases, with 13 bases between them. Written as DNA, the CDR3 is TGCGCCAGCGGACCCGCCTGGGACACTGAAGCTTTCTTT. This sequence encodes CASGPAWDTEAFF.

The chain recombines TRBV6-2 or TRBV6-3 with TRBJ2-7; D might be TRBD1 or TRBD2, each matching 6 bases. Germline V gene lookup returns CDR1 MNHEY and CDR2 SVGEGT. V was pared by 2 bases and J by 2 bases, with 13 bases between. This CDR3 region has 15 residues. CDR3 amino acids: CASSYGPGEAYEQYF. CDR3 nucleotides: TGTGCCAGCAGTTACGGCCCAGGGGAGGCCTACGAGCAGTACTTC.

This clonotype was seen many times. CDR3 loop: CASRPGGNSPLHF. CDR3 DNA: TGTGCCAGCAGACCAGGGGGGAATTCACCCCTCCACTTT. The J gene is TRBJ1-6, the V gene TRBV28; 7 nucleotides match TRBD1. CDR1 and CDR2 from the germline V gene are MDHEN and SYDVKM. The CDR3 runs to 13 residues. Trimming at V came to 6 bases and at J to 7 bases, leaving 3 bases not matched to a gene.

This clonotype has at least ten counts. This chain joins TRBV7-3 and TRBJ2-1; D tentatively fits TRBD1 or TRBD2 (6 bases each). Per the germline V gene, CDR1 is SGHTA and CDR2 is FQGTGA. V lost 2 bases and J lost 5, with 16 bases in between. CDR3 length: 16 residues. CDR3 amino acids: CASSLVWGAGNNEQFF. The CDR3 nucleotides read TGTGCCAGCAGCTTAGTTTGGGGGGCAGGGAACAATGAGCAGTTCTTC.

In its sample, this clonotype was seen many times. V and J are TRBV7-8 and TRBJ2-7, with 10 bases that match TRBD2. Germline CDR1 and CDR2: SGHVS and FQNEAQ. The trim removed 6 bases at V and 0 bases at J, leaving 5 bases unmatched. This CDR3 has 15 amino acids. The chain's CDR3 is CASSQTSGNSYEQYF. The CDR3 DNA sequence: TGTGCCAGCAGTCAAACTAGCGGGAACTCCTACGAGCAGTACTTC.

This chain connects TRBV10-3 to TRBJ1-1; 9 bases agree with TRBD1. V lost 7 bases and J lost 3; bases outside the gene matches: 9. Looked up from germline, CDR1 is ENHRY and CDR2 is SYGVKD. The CDR3 has 15 amino acids. The CDR3 DNA is TGTGCCATCACCCGAAGAGACAGGGGGGACACTGAAGCTTTCTTT. Its protein is CAITRRDRGDTEAFF.

This clonotype appeared a few times. The chain uses TRBV5-4 and TRBJ2-5, with D possibly matching TRBD1 (7 bases). The CDR3 covers 14 residues. From germline, CDR1 is SGHNT and CDR2 YYREEE (reference sequence). V was pared by 3 bases and J by 4 bases, with 13 bases between. CDR3 in DNA: TGTGCCAGCAGCTCTCAGGGGGGAGGAGAGACCCAGTACTTC. This translates into CASSSQGGGETQYF.

This chain connects TRBV7-8 to TRBJ1-2, with TRBD1 matching over 10 bases. J gave up 6 bases and V 3 bases, and 10 bases lay outside the gene matches. The germline V gene has CDR1 SGHVS and CDR2 FQNEAQ. The CDR3 sequence is 16 residues long. As DNA, the CDR3 is TGTGCCAGCAGCTTCACCGGGACAGGGGCGTTGGATGGCTACACCTTC. Amino acids: CASSFTGTGALDGYTF.

This clonotype was counted many times. The rearrangement uses TRBV7-9 and TRBJ2-7; TRBD1 matches 11 bases. With V trimmed by 5 bases and J by 3 bases, 6 bases remained unmatched. CDR3 length equals 15 residues. From germline, CDR1 is SEHNR and CDR2 FQNEAQ (reference sequence). In nucleotides, the CDR3 is TGTGCCAGCAGCATCACCGGGACAGGGGGCTACGAGCAGTACTTC. It encodes CASSITGTGGYEQYF.

This clonotype was picked up many times. The CDR3 region has the DNA TGTGCCACCAGTGATACCTCAGGGACAGGGGCCGAGCAGTACTTC. Translation: CATSDTSGTGAEQYF. The chain couples TRBV24-1 to TRBJ2-7; 10 positions match TRBD1. V trimming: 3 bases; J trimming: 6 bases; junction bases outside the gene matches: 7. CDR3 size: 15 residues. Germline-derived CDR1 and CDR2 are KGHDR and SFDVKD.

The V gene is TRBV20-1, the J gene TRBJ2-5, with a weak D call TRBD1 (6 bases). V shed 0 bases and J shed 4 bases, with 12 bases lying between them. Per the germline V gene, CDR1 is DFQATT and CDR2 is SNEGSKA (reference sequence). This CDR3 is 14 amino acids long. The DNA of the CDR3 is TGCAGTGCTAGAGAAGCAGGGGAGCTAGAGACCCAGTACTTC. Translation gives CSAREAGELETQYF.

The table lists this clonotype with a few counts. The chain is built from TRBV3-1 and TRBJ1-2; D possibly corresponds to TRBD1 (6 bases). This CDR3 is built from 14 residues. The germline V and J ends were trimmed by 2 bases and 2 bases, with 9 bases remaining between them. Germline V gives CDR1 LGHDT, CDR2 YNNKEL (reference sequence). The CDR3 spells CASSQLGANYGYTF. CDR3 nucleotides: TGTGCCAGCAGCCAACTGGGGGCCAACTATGGCTACACCTTC.

This clonotype was seen at least ten times. CDR3 region: CASSQEVDFNIYNEQFF. DNA for the CDR3: TGTGCCAGCAGCCAAGAGGTAGACTTCAATATATACAATGAGCAGTTCTTC. The rearrangement uses TRBV3-1 and TRBJ2-1; D unresolved. V lost 0 bases and J lost 4, with 16 bases in between. Germline CDR1 LGHDT, CDR2 YNNKEL (reference sequence). The CDR3 runs 17 residues.

The genes are TRBV10-3 and TRBJ2-3; 7 bases map to TRBD2. With V trimmed by 6 bases and J by 7 bases, 10 bases remained unmatched. Germline CDR1 and CDR2: ENHRY and SYGVKD. The CDR3 runs 14 residues. CDR3 loop: CAISGGRAGNTQYF. The CDR3 nucleotides are TGTGCCATCAGCGGGGGGAGGGCCGGGAATACGCAGTATTTT.

V gene TRBV9 combines with J gene TRBJ2-1; D may be TRBD1 (6 bases). With 4 bases removed from V and 3 bases from J, the gap between germline ends came to 14 bases. The CDR3 runs 15 residues. CDR1 and CDR2 from the germline V gene are SGDLS and YYNGEE. CDR3: CASSPEQGNYNEQFF. CDR3 DNA: TGTGCCAGCAGCCCGGAACAGGGAAACTACAATGAGCAGTTCTTC.

This clonotype was detected many times. The chain carries TRBV7-3 and TRBJ2-3; D perhaps matches TRBD2 (6 bases). Germline CDR1 and CDR2: SGHTA and FQGTGA. The ends were cut back, 4 bases at V and 6 bases at J, with 14 bases in the middle. The CDR3 has 14 residues. CDR3 sequence (DNA): TGTGCCAGCAGCTGGCGAATCCGGGGGGATACGCAGTATTTT. Residues: CASSWRIRGDTQYF.